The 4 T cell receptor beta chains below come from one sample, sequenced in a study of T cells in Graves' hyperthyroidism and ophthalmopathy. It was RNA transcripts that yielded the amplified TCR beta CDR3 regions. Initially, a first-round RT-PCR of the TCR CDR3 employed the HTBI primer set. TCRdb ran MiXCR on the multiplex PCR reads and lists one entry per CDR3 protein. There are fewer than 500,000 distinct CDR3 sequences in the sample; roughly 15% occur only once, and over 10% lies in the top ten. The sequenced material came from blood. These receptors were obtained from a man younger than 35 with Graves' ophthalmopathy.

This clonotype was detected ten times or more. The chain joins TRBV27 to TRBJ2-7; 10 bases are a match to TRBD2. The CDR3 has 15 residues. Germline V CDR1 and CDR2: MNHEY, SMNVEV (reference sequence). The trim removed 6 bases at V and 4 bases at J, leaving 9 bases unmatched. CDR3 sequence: CASRRSGGASYEQYF. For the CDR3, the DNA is TGTGCCAGCAGGAGAAGCGGGGGGGCCTCATACGAGCAGTACTTC.

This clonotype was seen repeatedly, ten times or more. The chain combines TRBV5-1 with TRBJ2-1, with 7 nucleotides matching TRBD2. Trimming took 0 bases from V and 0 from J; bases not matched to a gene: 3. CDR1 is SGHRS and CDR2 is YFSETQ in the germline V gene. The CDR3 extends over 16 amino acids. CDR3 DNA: TGCGCCAGCAGCTTGGGTGGGACTACCTCCTACAATGAGCAGTTCTTC. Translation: CASSLGGTTSYNEQFF. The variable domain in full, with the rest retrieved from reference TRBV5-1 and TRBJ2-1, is KAGVTQTPRYLIKTRGQQVTLSCSPISGHRSVSWYQQTPGQGLQFLFEYFSETQRNKGNFPGRFSGRQFSNSRSEMNVSTLELGDSALYLCASSLGGTTSYNEQFFGPGTRLTVL.

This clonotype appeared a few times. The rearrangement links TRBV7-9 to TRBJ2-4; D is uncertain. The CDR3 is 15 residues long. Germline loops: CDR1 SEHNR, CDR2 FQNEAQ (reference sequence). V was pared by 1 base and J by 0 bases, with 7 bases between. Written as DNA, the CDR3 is TGTGCCAGCAGCTTAGTAGCCCAAGCCAAAAACATTCAGTACTTC. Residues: CASSLVAQAKNIQYF.

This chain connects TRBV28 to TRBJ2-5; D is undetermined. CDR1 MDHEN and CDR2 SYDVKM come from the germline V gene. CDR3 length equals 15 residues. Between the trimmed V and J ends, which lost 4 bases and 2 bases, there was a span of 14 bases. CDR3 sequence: CASSSSWGGQETQYF. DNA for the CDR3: TGTGCCAGCAGTTCCTCCTGGGGTGGACAAGAGACCCAGTACTTC.